This TCR beta chain was retrieved from a study of radiation and T cells in renal cell carcinoma. The V gene's germline CDR1 is KGHSH and CDR2 LQKENI. This CDR3 comprises 12 residues. Trimming took 4 bases from V and 5 from J, leaving 6 bases between them. Time point reported: blood 4 weeks post-SBRT, at nephrectomy. Treatment reported: 15 Gy SBRT to primary tumor, nephrectomy 4 weeks later. Nephrectomy followed 15 Gy stereotactic body radiation by 4 weeks. After SBRT, blood was collected at 2 and 4 weeks, plus baseline. Measured with immunoSEQ multiplex PCR; TCRdb has only the in-frame clones, and not every one. The data show 150,000 or so clones, with roughly 90% seen just once and roughly 10% held by the top ten. Study results and limitations: From baseline, blood top tumor clonotypes peaked at 2 weeks post-radiation. No pretreatment tumor biopsies were available for baseline clonotypes.

Remarks on this clone: The antigen remains unidentified.

Sample: blood, taken from a patient whose treatment included radiotherapy and nephrectomy. This clonotype was obtained from a woman aged 45-59 years with renal cell carcinoma. This chain connects TRBV18 to TRBJ2-1; the D gene is possibly TRBD1 (6 bases). In DNA form, the CDR3 reads TGTGCCAGCTCACAGGGGGACAATGAGCAGTTCTTC. Its translation: CASSQGDNEQFF.